The rows below give T cell receptor beta chains drawn from one sample of a study of siplizumab effects on memory and regulatory T cells. Assay used: immunoSEQ multiplex PCR; TCRdb lists only in-frame clones, some missing. The sample includes more than 95,000 clones, 85% to 95% of them seen just once. Sequencing input: CD4+ T cells sorted from blood. The receptors were gathered from a human donor in good health. Each CDR3 is given with its conserved first and last residue. A D gene is named only where the DNA matches it firmly. Clone size appears in some rows only: once, few, many, or a class for an expanded clone.

D: .
J: TRBJ1-5
size: .
V: TRBV7-8
CDR3: CASSPYSRTVSNQPQHF
DNA: TGTGCCAGCAGCCCGTACTCCAGGACAGTTAGCAATCAGCCCCAGCATTTT

D: .
J: TRBJ1-5
size: .
V: TRBV6-1
CDR3: CASGRGTSSDQPQHF
DNA: TGTGCCAGCGGGAGGGGGACTTCATCAGACCAGCCCCAGCATTTT

D: TRBD1
J: TRBJ2-3
size: .
V: TRBV6-4
CDR3: CASRTGTGPTDTQYF
DNA: TGTGCCAGCAGAACCGGGACAGGTCCCACAGATACGCAGTATTTT

D: TRBD1
J: TRBJ2-3
size: .
V: TRBV5-1
CDR3: CASSSGRGLQTDTQYF
DNA: TGCGCCAGCAGCTCAGGCAGGGGGCTACAGACAGATACGCAGTATTTT

D: .
J: TRBJ1-1
size: .
V: TRBV9
CDR3: CASSVVSGTNTEAFF
DNA: TGTGCCAGCAGCGTAGTCTCAGGGACGAACACTGAAGCTTTCTTT

D: .
J: TRBJ1-2
size: few
V: TRBV29-1
CDR3: CSVEGWEDYGYTF
DNA: TGCAGCGTTGAGGGATGGGAGGACTATGGCTACACCTTC

D: .
J: TRBJ1-2
size: .
V: TRBV14
CDR3: CASSQAAYGYTF
DNA: TGTGCCAGCAGCCAAGCGGCGTATGGCTACACCTTC

D: .
J: TRBJ2-3
size: .
V: TRBV9
CDR3: CATRWGDKNTDTQYF
DNA: TGTGCCACCCGGTGGGGTGACAAGAACACAGATACGCAGTATTTT

D: TRBD1
J: TRBJ1-5
size: .
V: TRBV19
CDR3: CASNPTGVRQPQHF
DNA: TGTGCCAGTAACCCTACAGGGGTTCGTCAGCCCCAGCATTTT

D: .
J: TRBJ2-4
size: .
V: TRBV27
CDR3: CASSLSAVRIEKNIQYF
DNA: TGTGCCAGCAGTTTATCCGCTGTCAGAATAGAAAAAAACATTCAGTACTTC

D: .
J: TRBJ1-1
size: .
V: TRBV25-1
CDR3: CASSGEAKNTEAFF
DNA: TGTGCCAGCAGTGGGGAAGCCAAGAACACTGAAGCTTTCTTT

D: TRBD1
J: TRBJ1-2
size: .
V: TRBV15
CDR3: CATSRTTGGVYGYTF
DNA: TGTGCCACCAGCCGTACTACAGGGGGGGTGTATGGCTACACCTTC